The 18 T cell receptor beta chains reported below all come from one sample, sequenced in a study of T cell responses to AZD1222 COVID-19 vaccine. TCRdb's table, derived via immunoSEQ multiplex PCR, lists solely in-frame clones and lacks some. Here the sample spans about 92,000 clones, around 87% being singletons. The sequencing here drew on peripheral blood, taken on day 0 of AZD1222 vaccination. These TCRs come from an adult in good health.

This clone was counted a single time. The chain combines TRBV30 with TRBJ1-2; D unclear. CDR3 length equals 12 residues. Trimming cost V 0 bases and J 9 bases, with 11 bases left between them. From germline, CDR1 is GTSNPN and CDR2 SVGIG (reference sequence). The CDR3 nucleotides are TGTGCCTGGAGTGTCGGTCCCTCCAGCTACACCTTC. It is translated as CAWSVGPSSYTF.

CDR3 protein: CASTSANTGELFF. DNA for the CDR3: TGTGCTTCGACTAGCGCGAACACCGGGGAGCTGTTTTTT. The chain is built from TRBV7-3 and TRBJ2-2; 8 bases match TRBD2. CDR1 SGHTA and CDR2 FQGTGA come from the germline V gene. CDR3 length: 13 amino acids. The full variable domain, in which reference TRBV7-3 and TRBJ2-2 provide the parts outside the CDR3, is GAGVSQTPSNKVTEKGKYVELRCDPISGHTALYWYRQSLGQGPEFLIYFQGTGAADDSGLPNDRFFAVRPEGSVSTLKIQRTERGDSAVYLCASTSANTGELFFGEGSRLTVL.

The chain is built from TRBV27 and TRBJ1-2; unclear D gene. There are 15 residues in the CDR3. Germline V gives CDR1 MNHEY, CDR2 SMNVEV (reference sequence). Trimming removed 0 bases from V and 0 bases from J, with 8 bases in between. The CDR3 sequence is CASSLSTGANYGYTF. CDR3 bases: TGTGCCAGCAGTTTATCCACCGGGGCTAACTATGGCTACACCTTC.

The chain carries TRBV24-1 and TRBJ2-5, with TRBD1 matching 7 bases. V was clipped by 4 bases and J by 2 bases; unmatched bases: 6. Germline values: CDR1 KGHDR, CDR2 SFDVKD. This CDR3 has 15 amino acids. The CDR3 region has the DNA TGTGCCACCAGTGACTGGGGACAGCAACAAGAGACCCAGTACTTC. Translation gives CATSDWGQQQETQYF.

This sequence joins TRBV3-1 (or the pseudogene TRBV3-2) and TRBJ1-2; 8 positions match TRBD1. The CDR3 totals 15 residues. Unmatched junction bases numbered 10, after V lost 4 bases and J lost 6 bases. Germline assignment: CDR1 LGHDT and CDR2 YNNKEL (reference sequence). The chain's CDR3 is CASSPFPGQADGYTF. Written as DNA, the CDR3 is TGTGCCAGCAGCCCCTTTCCGGGACAGGCCGATGGCTACACCTTC.

The chain couples TRBV7-8 to TRBJ1-1; D unclear. V gave up 1 base and J gave up 1 base, with 4 bases separating them. The germline V gene has CDR1 SGHVS and CDR2 FQNEAQ. The CDR3 is made up of 13 amino acids. CDR3 DNA: TGTGCCAGCAGCTTAGGACAGAACACTGAAGCTTTCTTT. Its translation is CASSLGQNTEAFF.

This chain joins TRBV7-2 and TRBJ2-5; 8 nucleotides agree with TRBD2. V dropped 5 bases and J dropped 7; count of bases not matched to a gene: 6. The CDR3 has 13 amino acids. Germline V gives CDR1 SGHTA, CDR2 FQGNSA. The CDR3 is CASSISLAGTQYF. The CDR3 nucleotides are TGTGCCAGCAGCATCTCCCTAGCGGGGACCCAGTACTTC.

This clone was observed a single time. This sequence joins TRBV27 and TRBJ1-2, with D possibly matching TRBD1 (6 bases). The CDR3 totals 13 residues. The germline V gene encodes CDR1 MNHEY and CDR2 SMNVEV (reference sequence). V lost 6 bases and J 3 bases, leaving 11 bases between the germline ends. The CDR3 sequence is CASRHRDDYGYTF. CDR3 DNA sequence: TGTGCCAGCAGGCACAGGGATGACTATGGCTACACCTTC.

This clone was seen just once. The CDR3 reads CASSLSVELFF. DNA of the CDR3: TGTGCCAGCAGCCTATCTGTGGAGCTGTTTTTT. The chain joins TRBV3-1 (or the pseudogene TRBV3-2) to TRBJ2-2; D uncertain. The CDR3 runs 11 residues. Germline V lookup: CDR1 LGHDT, CDR2 YNNKEL (reference sequence). Trimming pared 4 bases from V and 10 bases from J, leaving 7 bases between.

V is TRBV18 and J is TRBJ1-1; D not resolved. Germline CDR1 KGHSH, CDR2 LQKENI. This CDR3 spans 16 amino acids. V dropped 1 base and J dropped 0 bases, with 12 bases sitting between them. The CDR3 DNA reads as TGTGCCAGCTCACCACAGAAGGGCTATTTGAACACTGAAGCTTTCTTT. It is translated as CASSPQKGYLNTEAFF.

This chain joins TRBV30 and TRBJ1-3, with unresolved D. With 5 bases removed from V and 0 bases from J, the gap between germline ends came to 17 bases. CDR1 is GTSNPN and CDR2 is SVGIG in the germline V gene (reference sequence). CDR3 length equals 16 residues. The CDR3 nucleotides read TGTGCCTGGGGTCCGGCCGGGCCGAGCTCTGGAAACACCATATATTTT. It encodes CAWGPAGPSSGNTIYF.

The rearrangement links TRBV11-2 to TRBJ1-4, with D unresolved. The germline V and J ends were trimmed by 4 bases and 0 bases, with 9 bases remaining between them. The CDR3 covers 15 residues. The germline V gene has CDR1 SGHAT and CDR2 FQNNGV. The CDR3 DNA reads as TGTGCCAGCAGCTATGACATAGCAACTAATGAAAAACTGTTTTTT. Its protein is CASSYDIATNEKLFF.

This chain uses TRBV9 with TRBJ2-1; 10 nucleotides align to TRBD2. The germline CDR1 and CDR2 sequences are SGDLS and YYNGEE. The length of the CDR3 is 15 residues. With 3 bases clipped from V and 8 bases from J, the junction kept 8 bases outside the gene matches. DNA of the CDR3: TGTGCCAGCAGCGGTAGCGGGAGGCCGCATCATGAGCAGTTCTTC. Translated, it gives CASSGSGRPHHEQFF.

This clone turned up a few times. The chain joins TRBV30 to TRBJ2-2, with 14 positions matching TRBD2. CDR3 size: 16 residues. The J segment lost 5 bases and the V segment lost 5 bases, leaving 7 bases of the junction unmatched. Germline CDR1 reads GTSNPN; CDR2 reads SVGIG (reference sequence). Here the CDR3 reads CAWQQGTSGRTGELFF. The CDR3, as DNA: TGTGCCTGGCAACAGGGGACTAGCGGGAGAACCGGGGAGCTGTTTTTT.

V gene TRBV9 combines with J gene TRBJ1-3; tentative D call: TRBD1 (5 bases). Germline V CDR1 and CDR2: SGDLS, YYNGEE. The ends were cut back, 0 bases at V and 0 bases at J, with 7 bases in the middle. The CDR3 contains 15 residues. The CDR3 loop is CASSVAQASGNTIYF. The CDR3 nucleotides read TGTGCCAGCAGCGTAGCACAGGCCTCTGGAAACACCATATATTTT.

The chain links TRBV5-5 to TRBJ2-3; TRBD2 agrees at 12 bases. Germline values: CDR1 SGHKS, CDR2 YYEKEE (reference sequence). This CDR3 contains 16 residues. V lost 2 bases and J lost 1; bases outside the gene matches: 2. CDR3 loop: CASSLSSGRGTDTQYF. CDR3 in DNA: TGTGCCAGCAGCTTATCTAGCGGGAGGGGCACAGATACGCAGTATTTT.

The chain has TRBV28 and TRBJ2-7; tentatively, D is TRBD1 (6 bases). Germline-derived CDR1 and CDR2 are MDHEN and SYDVKM. Trimming took 6 bases from V and 0 from J, leaving 9 bases between them. The CDR3 is 13 residues long. In nucleotides, the CDR3 is TGTGCCAGCAGCTTGGACAGCTCCTACGAGCAGTACTTC. This translates into CASSLDSSYEQYF.

This sequence joins TRBV7-9 and TRBJ2-7, with 8 positions matching TRBD1. With V trimmed by 2 bases and J by 3 bases, 12 bases remained unmatched. Germline V gene lookup returns CDR1 SEHNR and CDR2 FQNEAQ (reference sequence). The CDR3 totals 17 residues. The CDR3 sequence: CASSLMRADRGGYEQYF. The CDR3 nucleotides are TGTGCCAGCAGCTTAATGAGGGCCGACAGGGGAGGCTACGAGCAGTACTTC. The variable domain in full, completed from reference TRBV7-9 and TRBJ2-7, reads DTGVSQNPRHKITKRGQNVTFRCDPISEHNRLYWYRQTLGQGPEFLTYFQNEAQLEKSRLLSDRFSAERPKGSFSTLEIQRTEQGDSAMYLCASSLMRADRGGYEQYFGPGTRLTVT.